These T cell receptor beta chains were read from a single sample in a study of read filtering for tumor transcriptome and immune sequencing. TCRdb re-called the reads with MiXCR, one entry per CDR3 protein. The table lists 100,000 to 150,000 distinct CDR3 sequences, 13% of them singletons. The sequenced sample was a population of CD138-negative cells sorted from bone marrow. These TCRs come from a donor at least 40 years old with multiple myeloma. Each CDR3 is given with its conserved first and last residue. The D gene is left open where the match is weak. Rows may omit the clone size; those that give it use once, few, many or a size class.

cdr3_nt cdr3_aa v_call d_call clone_size j_call
TGTGCCATGTCCCCGGAAGTTGCGACTAGCGGGGGAGGGGAGCTGTTTTTT CAMSPEVATSGGGELFF TRBV10-3 TRBD2 - TRBJ2-2
TGCAGCGTTGGCAGCCTACTCAATGAGCAGTTCTTC CSVGSLLNEQFF TRBV29-1 - many TRBJ2-1
TGTGCCACCAGCAGAGGAAGACCGGGAGGGCCCAAGGTCAATGAGCAGTTCTTC CATSRGRPGGPKVNEQFF TRBV15 TRBD2 many TRBJ2-1
TGTGCCAGCAGCCAAGAGTCTGGGGTTGGGAAGCACTATGGCTACACCTTC CASSQESGVGKHYGYTF TRBV3-1 - many TRBJ1-2
TGTGCCAGCAGCCAAGATCGTCTAGGGATCCCAGAGACCCAGTACTTC CASSQDRLGIPETQYF TRBV3-1 - many TRBJ2-5
TGCGCCAGCAGCACCGGACTAGCCGCGAACTTCGAGGAGCAGTTCTTC CASSTGLAANFEEQFF TRBV5-1 TRBD2 many TRBJ2-1
TGTGCCAGCAGCTTGTTGCCCGGGGAGCTGTTTTTT CASSLLPGELFF TRBV5-6 - many TRBJ2-2
TGTGCCAGCAGTTACGAGATAAATCAGCCCCAGCATTTT CASSYEINQPQHF TRBV6-6 - many TRBJ1-5
TGCAGTGCTAGTTTCGCCGACAATGAGCAGTTCTTC CSASFADNEQFF TRBV20-1 - many TRBJ2-1
TGCGGAGGGGGCGCGAGGTCTTCTGAAGCTTTCTTT CGGGARSSEAFF TRBV29-1 TRBD1 many TRBJ1-1
TGCGCCAGCAGCTTAAGCGGGGGAGGAGAGACCCAGTACTTC CASSLSGGGETQYF TRBV5-1 TRBD2 many TRBJ2-5
TGCGCCAGCAGCCAACAACAGGGGAACACTGAAGCTTTCTTC CASSQQQGNTEAFF TRBV4-1 TRBD1 - TRBJ1-1
TGCGCCAGCAGCTTGGGGGCCGGCGGGCGGCAGCCCCAGCATTTT CASSLGAGGRQPQHF TRBV5-1 - many TRBJ1-5
TGTGCCAGCAGCTACCCGAATAGCGGGGGCACAGATACGCAGTATTTT CASSYPNSGGTDTQYF TRBV5-4 TRBD2 many TRBJ2-3
TGCAGCGTTGTCGCCGGGCTCAATCAGCCCCAGCATTTT CSVVAGLNQPQHF TRBV29-1 - many TRBJ1-5
TGTGCCAGCAGAAAAACCGGGACAGACATTGAAGTCTTC CASRKTGTDIEVF TRBV6-2/TRBV6-3 TRBD1 few TRBJ2-1
TGCGCCAGCAGCCGAGGGTCGGGGGGCGGCGCAGATACGCAGTATTTT CASSRGSGGGADTQYF TRBV10-2 - many TRBJ2-3
TGTGCCATCAGTGAGCAGCGGGGCCAAGAGACCCAGTACTTC CAISEQRGQETQYF TRBV10-3 TRBD2 many TRBJ2-5
TGTGCCAGCAGTTGGTCGGCGCGCCCGAGCCCCTACAATGAGCAGTTCTTC CASSWSARPSPYNEQFF TRBV27 - few TRBJ2-1
TGTGCCAGCACCCGGGACAGGGGGACCGGGGGGCTGTTTTTT CASTRDRGTGGLFF TRBV2 TRBD1 - TRBJ2-2
TGTGCCAGCAGCCAGGGGACTAGTCGAGAGACCCAGTACTTC CASSQGTSRETQYF TRBV7-2 TRBD2 many TRBJ2-5
TGCGCCAGCAGTTGGGAGACAGAAGAGACCCAGTACTTC CASSWETEETQYF TRBV4-1 - many TRBJ2-5
TGTGCCAGCAGCTTAGTCTCCAGCTCCTACGAGCAGTACTTC CASSLVSSSYEQYF TRBV7-9 - many TRBJ2-7
TGTGCCAGCAGCGAGACCCTCACCAGCAATCAGCCCCAGCATTTT CASSETLTSNQPQHF TRBV3-1 - many TRBJ1-5
TGCAGTGGAGCGGGAGGGCGATGGAATGAGCAGTTCTTC CSGAGGRWNEQFF TRBV20-1 TRBD2 many TRBJ2-1
TGTGCCAGCAGCCCCTCTCTTTCGCGGGAGGGCCCGAGGCCCTACGAGCAGTACTTC CASSPSLSREGPRPYEQYF TRBV7-4 TRBD2 many TRBJ2-7
TGCAGTGCTAGAGATGCAGCCCTAGCGGGAGTTGAGCAGTTCTTC CSARDAALAGVEQFF TRBV20-1 TRBD2 many TRBJ2-1
TGTGCCAGCAGTGTAGTAAGACTAGCGGGTGCGGGGGAGCAGGTCTTC CASSVVRLAGAGEQVF TRBV2 TRBD2 - TRBJ2-1
TGCAGTGCACTCATGAGCGGAAGTGCCTACGAGCAGTACTTC CSALMSGSAYEQYF TRBV20-1 - many TRBJ2-7
TGTGCCAGCAGCTTGGAGGGTCAGCCCCAGCATTTT CASSLEGQPQHF TRBV5-5 - many TRBJ1-5
TGTGTCAGCAGCCCTACGGTCCTGACAGGTGGGGGAACACGGGAAGCCAAAAACATTCAGTACTTC CVSSPTVLTGGGTREAKNIQYF TRBV11-2 - - TRBJ2-4
TGTGCCAGCTCAGCCGGGACAGGGGGCTTATTCCAGCCCCAGCATTTT CASSAGTGGLFQPQHF TRBV18 TRBD1 - TRBJ1-5
TGTGCCAGCAGCTATGGCCCAAACACCGGGGAGCTGTTTTTT CASSYGPNTGELFF TRBV5-4 - many TRBJ2-2
TGCAGTGCCCAGGGACGGGACAGGGGCCGGAACACTGAAGCTTTCTTT CSAQGRDRGRNTEAFF TRBV20-1 TRBD1 many TRBJ1-1
- CASSSSSGTGGPYEQYF TRBV6-2/TRBV6-3 - many TRBJ2-7
TGCGCCAGCAGCTTAACGACAGTTAACCATGGCTACACCTTC CASSLTTVNHGYTF TRBV5-1 - few TRBJ1-2
TGTGCCAGCCGACGCGGTCCGGCCGACCAAGAGACCCAGTACTTC CASRRGPADQETQYF TRBV7-6 - many TRBJ2-5
TGTGCCAGCAGCATGGGGGGACAGGGCTCTAATACGCAGTATTTT CASSMGGQGSNTQYF TRBV7-2 TRBD1 - TRBJ2-3
TGTGCCAGCAGTCCAAGGGGACTAGCGAACAATGAGCAGTTCTTC CASSPRGLANNEQFF TRBV28 TRBD2 once TRBJ2-1
TGTGCCAGTAGTATACCCGGGGTGCGCACAGATACGCAGTATTTT CASSIPGVRTDTQYF TRBV19 - many TRBJ2-3
TGCGCCAGCAGTGAGTGGACAGCGAACACTGAAGCTTTCTTT CASSEWTANTEAFF TRBV10-2 - many TRBJ1-1
TGTGCCAGCAGCTTGGACGGGGGGGACGGTGATACGCAGTATTTT CASSLDGGDGDTQYF TRBV5-5 TRBD2 - TRBJ2-3
TGTGCCATCAGTGAGCTCGGGACACCAAACACTGAAGCTTTCTTT CAISELGTPNTEAFF TRBV10-3 - - TRBJ1-1
TGCGCCAGCAGCTTGCGGGGGCAGGGCAGCACCGGGGAGCTGTTTTTT CASSLRGQGSTGELFF TRBV5-1 - - TRBJ2-2
TGCGCCAGCAGCTTGGATAGGGTCAGGGGGACTGAAGCTTTCTTT CASSLDRVRGTEAFF TRBV5-1 TRBD1 - TRBJ1-1
TGTGCCAGCAGCTCACGCCCCGGGACTAGCGGGAGGACAGATACGCAGTATTTT CASSSRPGTSGRTDTQYF TRBV7-8 TRBD2 many TRBJ2-3
TGTGCCAGCAGTTACGGGACTAGCGGGGTCTACGAGCAGTACTTC CASSYGTSGVYEQYF TRBV6-6 TRBD2 many TRBJ2-7
TGTGCCAGCAGTCGGGCCTTTAATTCCCGGGCTTTATCAGGATCTGAAGCTTTCTTT CASSRAFNSRALSGSEAFF TRBV2 - many TRBJ1-1
TGTGCCAGCACTATACACAGGGAGAACACTGAAGCTTTCTTT CASTIHRENTEAFF TRBV6-6 - many TRBJ1-1
TGTGCCAGCACCCTAATGGGGGGGAACACTGAAGCTTTCTTT CASTLMGGNTEAFF TRBV2 - many TRBJ1-1
TGTGCCAGCAGTTACTCTCCGGAAGGGGAGGAGACCCAGTACTTC CASSYSPEGEETQYF TRBV6-5 - many TRBJ2-5
TGTGCCAGCAGCTTGGTTGAAGTCTGGGACTTC CASSLVEVWDF TRBV5-6 - many TRBJ2-7
TGCGCCAGCAGCATTGGACAGGGCGCTAGCACAGATACGCAGTATTTT CASSIGQGASTDTQYF TRBV5-1 TRBD1 many TRBJ2-3
TGTGCCAGCAGCCCTGGGGGGGGCTGGAATGAGCAGTTCTTC CASSPGGGWNEQFF TRBV28 - many TRBJ2-1
TGCAGTGCTAGTGAGTCTAGCGGGGGGAAAGAGACCCAGTACTTC CSASESSGGKETQYF TRBV20-1 TRBD2 - TRBJ2-5
TGCAGTGCTAGGGGCCAGGGGGCCTTCACAGATACGCAGTATTTT CSARGQGAFTDTQYF TRBV20-1 TRBD1 many TRBJ2-3
TGCGCCAGCAGCCCCGGGACGTTGCTCAGCACAGATACGCAGTATTTT CASSPGTLLSTDTQYF TRBV5-1 - many TRBJ2-3
TGTGCCACCGCCCGAAGGGGGGAGCTGTTTTTT CATARRGELFF TRBV6-5 - many TRBJ2-2
TGTGCCAGCAGCTTAACCACAGCAAATCAGCCCCAGCATTTT CASSLTTANQPQHF TRBV7-2 - many TRBJ1-5